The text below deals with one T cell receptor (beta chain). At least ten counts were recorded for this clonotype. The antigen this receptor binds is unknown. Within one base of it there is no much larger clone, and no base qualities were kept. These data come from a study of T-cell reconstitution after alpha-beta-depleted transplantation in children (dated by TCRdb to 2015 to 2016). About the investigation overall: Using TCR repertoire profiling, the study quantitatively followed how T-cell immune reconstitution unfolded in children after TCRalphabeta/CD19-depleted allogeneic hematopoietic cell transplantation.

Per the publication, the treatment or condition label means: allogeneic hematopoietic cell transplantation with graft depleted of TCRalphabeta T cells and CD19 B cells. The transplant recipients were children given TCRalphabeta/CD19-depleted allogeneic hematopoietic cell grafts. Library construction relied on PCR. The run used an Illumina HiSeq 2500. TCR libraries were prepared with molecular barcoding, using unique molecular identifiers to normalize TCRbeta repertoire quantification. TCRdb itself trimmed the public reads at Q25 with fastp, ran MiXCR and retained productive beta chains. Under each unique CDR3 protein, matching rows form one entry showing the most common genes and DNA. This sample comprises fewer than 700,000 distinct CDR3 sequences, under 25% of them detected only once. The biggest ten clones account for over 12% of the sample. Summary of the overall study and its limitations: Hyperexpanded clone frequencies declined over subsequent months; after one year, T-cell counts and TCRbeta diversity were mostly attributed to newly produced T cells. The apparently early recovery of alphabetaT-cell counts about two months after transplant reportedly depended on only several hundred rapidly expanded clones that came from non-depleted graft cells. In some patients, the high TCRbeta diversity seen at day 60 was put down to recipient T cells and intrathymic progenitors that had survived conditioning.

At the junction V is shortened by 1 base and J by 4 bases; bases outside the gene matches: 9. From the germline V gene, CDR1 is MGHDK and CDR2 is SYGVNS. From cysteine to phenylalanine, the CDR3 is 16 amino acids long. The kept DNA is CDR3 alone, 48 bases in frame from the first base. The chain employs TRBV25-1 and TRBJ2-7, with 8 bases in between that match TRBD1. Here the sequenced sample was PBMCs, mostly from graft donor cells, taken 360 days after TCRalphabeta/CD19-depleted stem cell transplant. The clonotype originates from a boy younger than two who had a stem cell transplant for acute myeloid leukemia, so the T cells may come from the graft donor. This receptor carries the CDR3 CASSESPAQGAYEQYF. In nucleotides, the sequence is TGTGCCAGCAGTGAATCTCCTGCTCAGGGGGCATACGAGCAGTACTTC.